This T cell receptor beta chain was retrieved from a study of shared clonotypes between healthy human individuals. This clone showed up just a few times. The germline gives CDR1 KGHSH, CDR2 LQKENI. Trimming stripped 1 base from V and 2 bases from J, with 9 bases between. The CDR3 extends over 15 amino acids. Measured with immunoSEQ multiplex PCR; TCRdb has only the in-frame clones, and not every one. The sample gives millions of clones, approximately 95% of which show up once; approximately 0.13% is in the top ten. The J gene is TRBJ1-3, the V gene TRBV18; D not certain. The specimen was naive CD4+ T cells sorted from blood. Noted subset: CD45RA+ positively selected. The receptor was derived from a man in his late teens or twenties in good health. The chain's CDR3 is CASSPLPDPGNTIYF. CDR3 coding DNA: TGTGCCAGCTCACCACTGCCGGATCCTGGAAACACCATATATTTT.